The 11 T cell receptor beta chains listed next were all sequenced from one sample in a study of T cell repertoires in cytomegalovirus infection (dated by TCRdb to between 2018 and 2020). The sequencer listed for this sample is Illumina HiSeq 1500. Clones were called with MiXCR by TCRdb after fastp trimmed the public reads at Q25, and only in-frame beta chains were retained. Rows are combined by CDR3 protein, so each entry shows the most common genes and DNA. This sample lists around 260,000 distinct CDR3 sequences; 20% to 30% were detected once. About 15% of the sample is in the top ten clones. The source material was PBMCs. The receptors here all came from a human donor in good health (CMV status not recorded). Some clones in this sample may be carry-over from other donors' samples.

This clonotype was picked up many times. The rearrangement joins TRBV7-3 to TRBJ2-5; 10 nucleotides line up with TRBD2. J lost 2 bases, V lost 5 bases, and 2 bases had no gene match. Germline V CDR1 and CDR2: SGHTA, FQGTGA. The CDR3 is 14 residues long. The CDR3 DNA follows: TGTGCCAGCAGCCAGCGGGGGGGACAAGAGACCCAGTACTTC. Encoded protein: CASSQRGGQETQYF.

The table lists this clonotype with many counts. The V gene is TRBV7-9, the J gene TRBJ1-6, with 8 bases that match TRBD1. The germline gives CDR1 SEHNR, CDR2 FQNEAQ (reference sequence). After removal of 3 bases from V and 9 bases from J, the junction contained 4 bases not matched to a gene. The CDR3 runs to 14 residues. CDR3 DNA: TGTGCCAGCAGCTTGAGCAGGGGGCCTTCACCCCTCCACTTT. Amino acids: CASSLSRGPSPLHF.

This clonotype came up many times. This chain connects TRBV11-3 to TRBJ2-1; a possible D gene is TRBD2 (5 bases). V was pared by 0 bases and J by 4 bases, with 13 bases between. Germline values: CDR1 SGHNT, CDR2 YENEEA. This CDR3 comprises 16 residues. CDR3: CASSLEGRTLYNEQFF. Written as DNA, the CDR3 is TGTGCCAGCAGCTTAGAAGGCAGGACTCTTTACAATGAGCAGTTCTTC.

The sample holds many counts of this clonotype. V usage is TRBV7-2 and J usage is TRBJ2-1; 10 bases map to TRBD2. The CDR3 is 14 residues long. Germline values: CDR1 SGHTA, CDR2 FQGNSA. The J segment lost 6 bases and the V segment lost 5 bases, leaving 4 bases of the junction unmatched. The CDR3 nucleotides read TGTGCCAGCAGCCCGGGACTAGCGCCCAATGAGCAGTTCTTC. This sequence encodes CASSPGLAPNEQFF.

J is TRBJ2-7 and V is TRBV18; TRBD1 matches at 9 bases. This CDR3 contains 13 residues. V shed 4 bases and J 3 bases; nucleotides not matched to a gene: 1. CDR1 is KGHSH, CDR2 LQKENI, per germline. The CDR3 sequence is CASSQTGGYEQYV. The DNA of the CDR3 is TGTGCCAGCTCACAGACAGGGGGCTACGAGCAGTACGTC.

In its sample, this clonotype was seen many times. The chain joins TRBV12-3 or TRBV12-4 to TRBJ2-5; unclear D gene. The CDR3 spans 16 residues. Trimming removed 3 bases at V and 1 base at J, with 15 bases between. CDR3 coding DNA: TGTGCCAGCAGTTTGGCTTCCGGCGGCATCCAAGAGACCCAGTACTTC. Residues: CASSLASGGIQETQYF.

This rearrangement joins TRBV7-2 to TRBJ1-1; the D gene is possibly TRBD1 (5 bases). Between the trimmed V and J ends, which lost 4 bases and 5 bases, there was a span of 17 bases. This CDR3 contains 15 residues. Germline CDR1 reads SGHTA; CDR2 reads FQGNSA. DNA of the CDR3: TGTGCCAGCAGCTCCGCCCCGGGACCCAGGACTGAAGCTTTCTTT. As protein: CASSSAPGPRTEAFF.

V and J are TRBV20-1 and TRBJ2-1, with 10 bases matching TRBD2. V was pared by 0 bases and J by 9 bases, with 11 bases of the junction left unmatched. Germline V gene sequence: CDR1 DFQATT, CDR2 SNEGSKA (reference sequence). The length of the CDR3 is 16 residues. The CDR3 loop is CSARDRVELAGSEQFF. In DNA form, the CDR3 reads TGCAGTGCTAGAGACCGAGTTGAACTAGCGGGGAGTGAGCAGTTCTTC.

As to this clonotype: This clone may be a read error of a much larger clone one base away. The chain combines TRBV11-2 with TRBJ2-7, with a possible D match to TRBD1 (6 bases). CDR3 length: 15 residues. Germline CDR1 SGHAT, CDR2 FQNNGV. Trimming took off 0 bases at V and 0 bases at J, with 9 bases between the two ends. CDR3 DNA: TGTGCCAGCAGCTTAGAAGCAGGGGCCTCCTACGAGCAGTACTTC. Its protein is CASSLEAGASYEQYF.

This clonotype has more than one count but fewer than ten. V and J are TRBV20-1 and TRBJ2-6; D unclear. Germline V CDR1 and CDR2: DFQATT, SNEGSKA (reference sequence). Trimming left V 5 bases short and J 0 bases short, with 14 bases between. This CDR3 has 16 residues. CDR3 nucleotide sequence: TGCAGTGCTCCCTTATGGACGGGCTCTGGGGCCAACGTCCTGACTTTC. Its protein is CSAPLWTGSGANVLTF.

This clonotype occurred many times. V usage is TRBV10-3 and J usage is TRBJ1-4; D is perhaps TRBD1 (6 bases). The CDR3 has 14 residues. V was clipped by 3 bases and J by 10 bases, with 15 bases between them. Per the germline V gene, CDR1 is ENHRY and CDR2 is SYGVKD. The CDR3 spells CAISDGTPMGKLFF. CDR3 in DNA: TGTGCCATCAGTGACGGGACACCTATGGGAAAACTGTTTTTT.